This paragraph reports one T cell receptor (beta chain). The data originate from a study of blood T cell repertoires in COVID-19. Produced via immunoSEQ multiplex PCR; TCRdb's table is partial and in-frame only. Counted here are about 220,000 clones, roughly 80% occurring once; the ten biggest clones make up roughly 6.7%. Deletions cut 11 bases from V and 8 bases from J, with 13 bases between. CDR1 is WNHNN and CDR2 is SYGVQD in the germline V gene (reference sequence). CDR3 length: 11 amino acids. This receptor was obtained from a woman in her seventies with acute or convalescent COVID-19. The material sequenced was peripheral blood. The chain links TRBV10-1 to TRBJ1-5, with D tentatively TRBD1 (6 bases). This CDR3 reads CAGPTGEPQHF. The CDR3 DNA is TGCGCCGGGCCGACAGGCGAGCCCCAGCATTTT.